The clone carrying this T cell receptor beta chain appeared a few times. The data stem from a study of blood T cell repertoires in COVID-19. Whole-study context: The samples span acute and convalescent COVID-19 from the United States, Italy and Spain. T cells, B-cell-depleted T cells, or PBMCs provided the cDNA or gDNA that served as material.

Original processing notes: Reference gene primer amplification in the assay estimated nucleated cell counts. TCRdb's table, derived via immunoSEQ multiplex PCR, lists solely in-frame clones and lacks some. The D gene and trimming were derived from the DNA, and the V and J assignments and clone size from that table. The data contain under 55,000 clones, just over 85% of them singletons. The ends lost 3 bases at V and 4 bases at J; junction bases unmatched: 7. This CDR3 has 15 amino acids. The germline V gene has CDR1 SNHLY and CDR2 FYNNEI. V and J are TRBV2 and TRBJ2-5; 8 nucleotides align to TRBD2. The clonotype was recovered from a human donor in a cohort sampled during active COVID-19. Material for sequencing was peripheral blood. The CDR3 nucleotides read TGTGCCAGCAGTGAGGAACGGGGGGGTACAGAGACCCAGTACTTC. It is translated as CASSEERGGTETQYF.